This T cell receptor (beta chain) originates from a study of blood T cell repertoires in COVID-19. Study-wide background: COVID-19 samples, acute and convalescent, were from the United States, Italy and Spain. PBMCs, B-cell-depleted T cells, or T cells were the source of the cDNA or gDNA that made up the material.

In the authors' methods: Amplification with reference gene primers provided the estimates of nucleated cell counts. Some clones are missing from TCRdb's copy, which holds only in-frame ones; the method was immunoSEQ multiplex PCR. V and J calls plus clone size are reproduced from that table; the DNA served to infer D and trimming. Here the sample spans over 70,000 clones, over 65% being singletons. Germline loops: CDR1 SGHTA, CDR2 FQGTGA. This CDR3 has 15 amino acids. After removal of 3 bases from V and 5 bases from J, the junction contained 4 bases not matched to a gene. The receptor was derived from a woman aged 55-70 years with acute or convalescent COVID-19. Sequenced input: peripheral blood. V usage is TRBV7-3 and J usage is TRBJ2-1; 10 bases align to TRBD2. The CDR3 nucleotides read TGTGCCAGCAGCTTCAGCGGGGGGGTCGACAATGAGCAGTTCTTC. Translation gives CASSFSGGVDNEQFF. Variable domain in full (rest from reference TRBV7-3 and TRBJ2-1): GAGVSQTPSNKVTEKGKYVELRCDPISGHTALYWYRQSLGQGPEFLIYFQGTGAADDSGLPNDRFFAVRPEGSVSTLKIQRTERGDSAVYLCASSFSGGVDNEQFFGPGTRLTVL.